A single sample gave rise to the 7 T cell receptor beta chains below, sequenced in a study of cytomegalovirus exposure and HLA in healthy donors. Researchers ran the PCR with 60 Vbeta and 13 Jbeta primers. Only in-frame clones appear in the TCRdb table, and some are missing; sequencing was by immunoSEQ multiplex PCR. This listing includes 130,000 or so clones. Sequencing was carried out using PBMCs. These receptors all come from an older woman in good health and CMV-seronegative.

This chain uses TRBV18 with TRBJ2-2; TRBD2 matches at 7 bases. The CDR3 totals 15 residues. Germline lookup yields CDR1 KGHSH and CDR2 LQKENI. V shed 1 base, J shed 3 bases, and the junction held 2 bases outside the gene matches. This chain's CDR3 is CASSPREGYTGELFF. The CDR3 DNA is TGTGCCAGCTCACCACGGGAGGGGTACACCGGGGAGCTGTTTTTT.

V is TRBV5-6 and J is TRBJ2-1; 7 bases match TRBD2. This CDR3 is built from 15 residues. The junction had 4 bases not matched to a gene; V was cut back by 3 bases and J by 1 base. Germline assignment: CDR1 SGHDT and CDR2 YYEEEE. CDR3 nucleotide sequence: TGTGCCAGCAGCTCGGGAGGAGGGTCCTACAATGAGCAGTTCTTC. This encodes CASSSGGGSYNEQFF.

The CDR3 loop reads CAISEISVDSPLHF. CDR3 coding DNA: TGTGCCATCAGTGAAATCTCGGTCGATTCACCCCTCCACTTT. The chain couples TRBV10-3 to TRBJ1-6; D gene ambiguous. Between the trimmed V and J ends, which lost 3 bases and 8 bases, there was a span of 11 bases. The germline V gene encodes CDR1 ENHRY and CDR2 SYGVKD. CDR3 length equals 14 residues.

The V and J genes are TRBV7-9 and TRBJ1-2; D remains ambiguous. Between the trimmed V and J ends, which lost 1 base and 0 bases, there was a span of 6 bases. CDR1 and CDR2 (germline): SEHNR, FQNEAQ (reference sequence). There are 14 residues in the CDR3. Here the CDR3 DNA reads TGTGCCAGCAGCTTAGGCCGGTCTAACTATGGCTACACCTTC. This sequence encodes CASSLGRSNYGYTF. Using reference TRBV7-9 and TRBJ1-2 for the parts outside the CDR3, the full variable domain is DTGVSQNPRHKITKRGQNVTFRCDPISEHNRLYWYRQTLGQGPEFLTYFQNEAQLEKSRLLSDRFSAERPKGSFSTLEIQRTEQGDSAMYLCASSLGRSNYGYTFGSGTRLTVV.

This chain uses TRBV28 with TRBJ2-3, with TRBD2 matching 10 bases. This CDR3 comprises 15 residues. The J segment lost 2 bases and the V segment lost 6 bases, leaving 5 bases of the junction unmatched. Per germline, CDR1 MDHEN and CDR2 SYDVKM. CDR3: CASRPAGGNTDTQYF. CDR3 coding DNA: TGTGCCAGCAGACCAGCGGGAGGGAACACAGATACGCAGTATTTT.

The CDR3 sequence: CASSSTGTYEQYF. The CDR3 DNA reads TGTGCCAGCAGTTCGACAGGGACCTACGAGCAGTACTTC. The chain links TRBV6-5 to TRBJ2-5; 7 bases align to TRBD1. With the DNA end fitting TRBJ2-7 better, the J assignment may be wrong. The germline V gene has CDR1 MNHEY and CDR2 SVGAGI. This CDR3 has 13 residues.

V usage is TRBV2 and J usage is TRBJ2-1; 14 positions agree with TRBD2. The CDR3 spans 15 residues. Trimming took 7 bases from V and 6 from J; bases not matched to a gene: 5. Germline V CDR1 and CDR2: SNHLY, FYNNEI. CDR3 loop: CASKSGTSGSNEQFF. The CDR3 DNA reads as TGTGCCAGCAAATCCGGGACTAGCGGGAGCAATGAGCAGTTCTTC.